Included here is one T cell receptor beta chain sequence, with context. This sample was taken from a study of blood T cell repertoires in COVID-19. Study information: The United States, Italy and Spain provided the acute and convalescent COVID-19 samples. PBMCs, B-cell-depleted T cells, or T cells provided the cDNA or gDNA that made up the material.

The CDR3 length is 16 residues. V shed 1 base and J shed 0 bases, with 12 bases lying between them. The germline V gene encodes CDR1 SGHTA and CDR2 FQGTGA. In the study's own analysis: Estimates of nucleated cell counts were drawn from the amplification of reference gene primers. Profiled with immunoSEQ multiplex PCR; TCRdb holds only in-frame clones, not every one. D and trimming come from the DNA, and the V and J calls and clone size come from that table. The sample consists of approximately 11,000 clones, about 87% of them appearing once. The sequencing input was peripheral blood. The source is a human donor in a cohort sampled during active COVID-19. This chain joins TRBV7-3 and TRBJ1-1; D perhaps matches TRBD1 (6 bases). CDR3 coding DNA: TGTGCCAGCAGCTTAAATGGGGGGGCCTTGAACACTGAAGCTTTCTTT. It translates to CASSLNGGALNTEAFF.